What follows are 20 T cell receptor beta chains derived from one specimen sequenced in a study of cytomegalovirus exposure and HLA in healthy donors (dated by TCRdb to the late 2010s). The library relied on the immunoSEQ multiplex PCR assay. For the multiplex PCR, a mixture combining 60 forward primers for TCR Vbeta segments and 13 reverse primers for TCR Jbeta segments was used. TCRdb obtained this table from immuneACCESS and retained in-frame rearrangements with V and J assigned. These tables miss some clones; where compared with another copy, unresolved V genes account for less than half of the shortfall, and the remainder is unexplained. For this sample there are about 65,000 clones; about 80% appear just once. Around 4.7% of the sample lies in the top ten. Sequences were obtained from PBMCs. These receptors were collected from a woman in her 30s in good health and CMV-seronegative.

The V call is TRBV7-2, the J call TRBJ2-1; TRBD2 matches 11 bases. The CDR3 extends over 15 amino acids. CDR1 is SGHTA, CDR2 FQGNSA, per germline. V shed 4 bases, J shed 4 bases, and the junction held 3 bases outside the gene matches. The CDR3 here is CASSSGTSGYNEQFF. The CDR3 DNA follows: TGTGCCAGCAGCTCCGGGACTAGCGGATACAATGAGCAGTTCTTC.

V and J are TRBV6-9 and TRBJ2-7, with TRBD1 as a possible D gene (5 bases). Deletions cut 11 bases from V and 4 bases from J, with 12 bases between. The CDR3 runs 11 residues. The V gene's germline CDR1 is MNHGY and CDR2 SVAAGI. CDR3 DNA sequence: TGTGCCGGACCGCAGGGTTACGAGCAGTACTTC. Residues: CAGPQGYEQYF.

This rearrangement joins TRBV13 to TRBJ2-5; 10 bases are shared with TRBD2. This CDR3 is built from 14 residues. The trim removed 2 bases at V and 4 bases at J, leaving 1 base unmatched. Germline lookup yields CDR1 PRHDT and CDR2 FYEKMQ (reference sequence). Here the CDR3 DNA reads TGTGCCAGCAGCTTAAGACTAGCGGGAGAGACCCAGTACTTC. This encodes CASSLRLAGETQYF.

The chain employs TRBV5-8 and TRBJ1-5, with 8 bases aligning to TRBD1. CDR3 length equals 15 residues. Per germline, CDR1 SGHTS and CDR2 YDEGEE. The V and J ends lost 5 bases and 6 bases, in that order; junction bases with no gene match: 10. The CDR3 spells CASSSRRGPGQPQHF. CDR3 sequence (DNA): TGTGCCAGCAGTTCCCGCAGGGGGCCGGGTCAGCCCCAGCATTTT.

This chain's CDR3 is CASSLRLSGANVLTF. The CDR3, as DNA: TGTGCCAGCAGCTTGCGTCTTTCTGGGGCCAACGTCCTGACTTTC. The chain employs TRBV13 and TRBJ2-6; unclear D gene. Germline assignment: CDR1 PRHDT and CDR2 FYEKMQ (reference sequence). The CDR3 runs 15 residues. V lost 3 bases and J 1 base, leaving 7 bases between the germline ends.

The chain recombines TRBV2 with TRBJ1-2; maybe TRBD1 (5 bases). Germline CDR1 reads SNHLY; CDR2 reads FYNNEI. The V and J ends lost 7 bases and 4 bases respectively, with 13 bases between them. The CDR3 is made up of 13 amino acids. CDR3 in amino acids: CASKFDGAYGYTF. CDR3 in DNA: TGTGCCAGCAAGTTTGATGGGGCCTATGGCTACACCTTC.

In nucleotides, the CDR3 is TGTGCCAGCAGTGTAGGGGGCGGACTAGCGGGCCCCCAAGAGACCCAGTACTTC. Residues: CASSVGGGLAGPQETQYF. The J gene is TRBJ2-5, the V gene TRBV2; 11 bases agree with TRBD2. The junction had 11 bases not matched to a gene; V was cut back by 4 bases and J by 1 base. From germline, CDR1 is SNHLY and CDR2 FYNNEI. The CDR3 runs 18 residues. The full variable domain, its missing parts supplied by reference TRBV2 and TRBJ2-5, is EPEVTQTPSHQVTQMGQEVILRCVPISNHLYFYWYRQILGQKVEFLVSFYNNEISEKSEIFDDQFSVERPDGSNFTLKIRSTKLEDSAMYFCASSVGGGLAGPQETQYFGPGTRLLVL.

This clone has a single count. This chain connects TRBV30 to TRBJ2-7, with 8 bases fitting TRBD2. The V gene's germline CDR1 is GTSNPN and CDR2 SVGIG (reference sequence). Trimming at V came to 0 bases and at J to 4 bases, leaving 5 bases not matched to a gene. The CDR3 has 14 residues. The CDR3 sequence: CAWSVNSGIYEQYF. The CDR3 DNA sequence: TGTGCCTGGAGTGTTAATAGCGGGATATACGAGCAGTACTTC.

This chain joins TRBV4-1 and TRBJ2-7; D might be TRBD2 (6 bases). Germline V gene lookup returns CDR1 MGHRA and CDR2 YSYEKL. The CDR3 contains 15 residues. Trimming took off 3 bases at V and 0 bases at J, with 12 bases between the two ends. CDR3 sequence: CASSHPGLSSYEQYF. In nucleotides, the CDR3 is TGCGCCAGCAGCCACCCGGGACTGAGCTCCTACGAGCAGTACTTC.

The V gene is TRBV6-4, the J gene TRBJ2-3, with TRBD2 identical over 12 bases. CDR3 length: 15 amino acids. The V gene's germline CDR1 is MRHNA and CDR2 SNTAGT. V was pared by 8 bases and J by 2 bases, with 5 bases of the junction left unmatched. Here the CDR3 DNA reads TGTGCCAGCGGGAGACTAGCGGGGGTCACAGATACGCAGTATTTT. This translates into CASGRLAGVTDTQYF.

This rearrangement joins TRBV6-5 to TRBJ2-1; 8 bases are a match to TRBD2. The CDR3 consists of 15 residues. The V segment lost 6 bases and the J segment 5 bases; nucleotides outside the gene matches: 9. In germline, CDR1 is MNHEY, CDR2 SVGAGI. The CDR3 reads CASRPPGLVHNEQFF. The CDR3, as DNA: TGTGCCAGCAGGCCGCCGGGACTAGTACACAATGAGCAGTTCTTC.

This clone occurred once. V gene TRBV25-1 combines with J gene TRBJ1-6, with a possible D match to TRBD1 (6 bases). CDR1 and CDR2 (germline): MGHDK, SYGVNS. The CDR3 is 14 residues long. Trimming cost V 6 bases and J 4 bases, with 10 bases left between them. CDR3 nucleotides: TGTGCCAGCAGACCACAGGGATATAATTCACCCCTCCACTTT. It is translated as CASRPQGYNSPLHF.

This chain joins TRBV7-9 and TRBJ1-2; TRBD1 might be the D (5 bases). The CDR3 contains 14 residues. In germline, CDR1 is SEHNR, CDR2 FQNEAQ (reference sequence). Trimming removed 5 bases at V and 4 bases at J, with 14 bases between. CDR3 DNA: TGTGCCAGCAGCCGGGGGGGGGAATCCTATGGCTACACCTTC. Residues: CASSRGGESYGYTF. The full variable domain, its missing parts supplied by reference TRBV7-9 and TRBJ1-2, is DTGVSQNPRHKITKRGQNVTFRCDPISEHNRLYWYRQTLGQGPEFLTYFQNEAQLEKSRLLSDRFSAERPKGSFSTLEIQRTEQGDSAMYLCASSRGGESYGYTFGSGTRLTVV.

The chain uses TRBV20-1 and TRBJ2-1; D remains ambiguous. The CDR3 consists of 10 residues. The V and J ends lost 0 bases and 9 bases respectively, with 3 bases between them. CDR1 DFQATT and CDR2 SNEGSKA come from the germline V gene (reference sequence). CDR3 amino acids: CSARDREQFF. In nucleotides, the CDR3 is TGCAGTGCTAGAGACCGTGAGCAGTTCTTC.

This clone was picked up one time. The rearrangement links TRBV2 to TRBJ2-7; TRBD2 aligns across 12 bases. The CDR3 sequence is 15 residues long. V lost 2 bases, J lost 6 bases, and 5 bases stayed unmatched. CDR1 SNHLY and CDR2 FYNNEI come from the germline V gene. The CDR3 here is CASSEWTSGIGEQYF. The CDR3 DNA follows: TGTGCCAGCAGTGAATGGACTAGCGGGATAGGCGAGCAGTACTTC.

This chain uses TRBV15 with TRBJ2-7, with TRBD1 matching over 11 bases. The germline V gene encodes CDR1 LNHNV and CDR2 YYDKDF (reference sequence). V gave up 0 bases and J gave up 2 bases; unmatched junction bases: 3. The CDR3 spans 16 residues. The CDR3 DNA follows: TGTGCCACCAGCAGAGAGGACAGGGGGCTGCCCTACGAGCAGTACTTC. This codes for CATSREDRGLPYEQYF.

The chain carries TRBV5-1 and TRBJ1-1; possible D gene TRBD1, 6 bases. Trimming took off 0 bases at V and 0 bases at J, with 12 bases between the two ends. CDR1 SGHRS and CDR2 YFSETQ come from the germline V gene. This CDR3 comprises 16 residues. The CDR3 sequence: CASSLARGGLNTEAFF. The CDR3 region has the DNA TGCGCCAGCAGCTTGGCCCGCGGGGGCCTGAACACTGAAGCTTTCTTT.

J is TRBJ1-6 and V is TRBV5-6; 7 nucleotides match TRBD1. Germline-derived CDR1 and CDR2 are SGHDT and YYEEEE. Losses at the gene ends were 3 bases for V and 10 bases for J; bases not matched to a gene: 7. There are 14 residues in the CDR3. This chain's CDR3 is CASSSGTVISPLHF. CDR3 sequence (DNA): TGTGCCAGCAGCTCCGGGACAGTTATATCACCCCTCCACTTT.

This chain uses TRBV19 with TRBJ2-2; D perhaps matches TRBD2 (7 bases). Between the trimmed V and J ends, which lost 7 bases and 7 bases, there was a span of 31 bases. Germline CDR1 and CDR2: LNHDA and SQIVND (reference sequence). The CDR3 has 19 amino acids. Here the CDR3 DNA reads TGTGCCAGTACCCACCCTAGGGGGGGTCGGGATAGGTCGAGCGGGGAGCTGTTTTTT. Translating gives CASTHPRGGRDRSSGELFF. Combining the CDR3 with reference TRBV19 and TRBJ2-2 gives the whole variable domain DGGITQSPKYLFRKEGQNVTLSCEQNLNHDAMYWYRQDPGQGLRLIYYSQIVNDFQKGDIAEGYSVSREKKESFPLTVTSAQKNPTAFYLCASTHPRGGRDRSSGELFFGEGSRLTVL.

The J gene is TRBJ1-5, the V gene TRBV16; TRBD1 is a possible D gene (6 bases). CDR1 is KGHSY and CDR2 is FQNENV in the germline V gene. The CDR3 sequence is 18 residues long. V lost 4 bases and J lost 0, with 19 bases in between. CDR3 DNA sequence: TGTGCCAGCAGCCCCTCGCGACAGGACGATTTTAGCAATCAGCCCCAGCATTTT. It encodes CASSPSRQDDFSNQPQHF. The full variable domain, rest sourced from reference TRBV16 and TRBJ1-5, is GEEVAQTPKHLVRGEGQKAKLYCAPIKGHSYVFWYQQVLKNEFKFLISFQNENVFDETGMPKERFSAKCLPNSPCSLEIQATKLEDSAVYFCASSPSRQDDFSNQPQHFGDGTRLSIL.